This T cell receptor (beta chain) stems from a study of T cell repertoires in cytomegalovirus infection. Study overall: Recently identified HLA-C-restricted and well-studied HLA-B-restricted CMV epitopes were used. From public TCR beta signatures came an indication of both CMV infection and matching HLA type.

TCRdb analysed the reads with MiXCR anew, one entry per CDR3 protein. Of about 900,000 distinct CDR3 sequences listed, around 30% are singletons. General study results and limits: Predominance within the ex vivo response was attributable to HLA-C-restricted CMV-specific TCR beta clonotypes. Carriers of CMV plus the relevant HLA were identified by cumulative public TCR beta family frequency.

Remarks on this clonotype: The antigen is undetermined.

Per the germline V gene, CDR1 is MNHEY and CDR2 is SMNVEV (reference sequence). The CDR3 covers 15 residues. Trimming took 5 bases from V and 0 from J, leaving 13 bases between them. This chain links TRBV27 with TRBJ1-1; D gene ambiguous. The receptor comes from a human donor in good health (CMV status not recorded). Some clones in this sample may be carry-over from other donors' samples. Sequencing used cultured CD8+ T cells from PBMCs, obtained from culture after CMV antigen stimulation. CDR3 protein: CASSPSRYLNTEAFF. In DNA form, the CDR3 reads TGTGCCAGCAGTCCAAGTAGGTACCTGAACACTGAAGCTTTCTTT.